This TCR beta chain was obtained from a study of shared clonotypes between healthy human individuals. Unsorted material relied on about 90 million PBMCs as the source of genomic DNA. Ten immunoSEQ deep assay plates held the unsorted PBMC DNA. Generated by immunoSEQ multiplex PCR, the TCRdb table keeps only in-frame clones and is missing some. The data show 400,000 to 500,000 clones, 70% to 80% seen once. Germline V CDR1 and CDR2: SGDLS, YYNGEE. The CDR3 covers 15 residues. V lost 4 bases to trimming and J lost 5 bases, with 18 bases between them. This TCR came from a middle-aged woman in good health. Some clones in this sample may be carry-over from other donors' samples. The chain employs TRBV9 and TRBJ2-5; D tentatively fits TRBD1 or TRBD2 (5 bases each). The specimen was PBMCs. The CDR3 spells CASSPSPGRGETQYF. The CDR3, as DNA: TGTGCCAGCAGCCCAAGTCCGGGACGCGGGGAGACCCAGTACTTC.